This is a list of T cell receptor beta chains from one sample in a study of control samples from healthy donors and cancer patients. The repertoire was sequenced with immunoSEQ multiplex PCR; TCRdb's copy has only in-frame clones and lacks some. The sample contains 180,000 or so clones, about 93% of which appear only once. The specimen sequenced was blood. The receptors derive from a woman aged 55-69 years in good health. CDR3s include the opening cysteine and the closing phenylalanine or tryptophan. A D gene is named only where the DNA matches it firmly. Expanded clones get a size class; other rows say once, few or many, or leave the size out.

TRBV3-1/TRBV3-2,-,-,TRBJ2-5,TGTGCCAGCAGAAGGGGGGCTAGAGAGACCCAGTACTTC,CASRRGARETQYF
TRBV11-2,-,TRBD1,TRBJ1-6,TGTGCCAGCAGCCACCGGGACAGGGGTTCGGGTTCGGGTTCACCCCTCCACTTT,CASSHRDRGSGSGSPLHF
TRBV27,-,-,TRBJ1-6,TGTGCCAGCAGGAAGGGCCAGAAGAGCACCTATAATTCACCCCTCCACTTT,CASRKGQKSTYNSPLHF
TRBV19,-,-,TRBJ1-1,TGTGCCAGTAGTATTGGCCAGGGGATGGGAGCTTTCTTT,CASSIGQGMGAFF
TRBV6-5,-,-,TRBJ1-3,TGTGCCAGTACGTCCGGAGCTGGAAACACCATATATTTT,CASTSGAGNTIYF
TRBV7-2,-,-,TRBJ1-1,TGTGCCAGCAGCTCACAGGGTGACACTGAAGCTTTCTTT,CASSSQGDTEAFF
TRBV10-3,-,-,TRBJ1-2,TGTGCCATCAGTGACTACTCCTGGGGCTACACCTTC,CAISDYSWGYTF
TRBV4-1,-,-,TRBJ1-2,TGCGCCAGCAGCCAAGGAACCCGACGGGATGGCTACACCTTC,CASSQGTRRDGYTF
TRBV7-9,once,TRBD1,TRBJ1-1,TGTGCCAGCAGCTTAGCCCAGGGGGCAGACACTGAAGCTTTCTTT,CASSLAQGADTEAFF
TRBV5-1,-,-,TRBJ1-1,TGCGCCAGCAGCTTGGACCACCAGAACACTGAAGCTTTCTTT,CASSLDHQNTEAFF
TRBV2,-,-,TRBJ2-2,TGTGCCAGCAGTGATCTTTCCCCCATCGAGACCGGGGAGCTGTTTTTT,CASSDLSPIETGELFF
TRBV7-3,-,TRBD1,TRBJ1-1,TGTGCCAGCAGCCCAGGGACAGCCACTGAAGCTTTCTTT,CASSPGTATEAFF
TRBV12-3/TRBV12-4,-,-,TRBJ1-2,TGTGCCAGCAGTCGACAGGTGGCCGGCTACACCTTC,CASSRQVAGYTF
TRBV3-1/TRBV3-2,-,TRBD2,TRBJ2-7,TGTGCCAGCACCCGATTAAGTAGCGGGGGTGCGGACGAGCAGTACTTC,CASTRLSSGGADEQYF
TRBV7-9,-,TRBD1,TRBJ1-5,TGTGCCAGCAGCTTTGGACAGGGGGGCAATCAGCCCCAGCATTTT,CASSFGQGGNQPQHF
TRBV6-6,once,-,TRBJ1-4,TGTGCCAGCAGTTACCCAAGGGGGATCGAGGATGAAAAACTGTTTTTT,CASSYPRGIEDEKLFF
TRBV3-1/TRBV3-2,-,-,TRBJ1-2,TGTGCCAGCAGCCAATGGGGGGGCAAAAACTATGGCTACACCTTC,CASSQWGGKNYGYTF
TRBV6-5,-,TRBD1,TRBJ1-1,TGTGCCAGCAGCAACGTACAGGGGGCCGGCACTGAAGCTTTCTTT,CASSNVQGAGTEAFF
TRBV15,-,TRBD1,TRBJ2-7,TGTGCCACCAGCAGTCTCGGACAGGGGGGATACGAGCAGTACTTC,CATSSLGQGGYEQYF
TRBV19,-,-,TRBJ2-3,TGTGCCAGTAGTAAGGACAGAACAGATACGCAGTATTTT,CASSKDRTDTQYF
TRBV7-6,-,TRBD1,TRBJ1-1,TGTGCCAGCAGCCTACGACAGGGGCTATTGAACACTGAAGCTTTCTTT,CASSLRQGLLNTEAFF
TRBV18,-,TRBD1,TRBJ2-3,TGTGCCAGCTCACCCCAAAGGACAGGGAGCACAGATACGCAGTATTTT,CASSPQRTGSTDTQYF